These 27 T cell receptor beta chains were all obtained from the same sample, sequenced in a study of ipilimumab plus nivolumab after autologous stem cell transplantation. Using immunoSEQ multiplex PCR, the repertoire was profiled, and TCRdb retains in-frame clones only, with some absent. The repertoire consists of tens of thousands of clones, with about 83% occurring once and the leading ten covering under 2.5%. The source material was PBMCs, sampled in a trial of ipilimumab plus nivolumab as post-transplant consolidation. The source of these receptors is a male donor with diffuse large B-cell lymphoma.

The chain employs TRBV5-1 and TRBJ1-1, with D possibly being TRBD1 (5 bases). The germline V and J ends were trimmed by 0 bases and 3 bases, with 6 bases remaining between them. From germline, CDR1 is SGHRS and CDR2 YFSETQ. CDR3 length equals 13 residues. The chain's CDR3 is CASSLGGHTEAFF. Here the CDR3 DNA reads TGCGCCAGCAGCTTGGGGGGACACACTGAAGCTTTCTTT.

This clone was seen a single time. The chain joins TRBV6-1 to TRBJ2-1; no firm D call. This CDR3 has 15 residues. V was pared by 3 bases and J by 4 bases, with 13 bases between. Germline V gene data show CDR1 as MNHNS and CDR2 as SASEGT. The CDR3 spells CASSEYRVDYNEQFF. The CDR3 DNA reads as TGTGCCAGCAGTGAGTATAGGGTTGATTACAATGAGCAGTTCTTC.

The chain carries TRBV4-3 and TRBJ1-4, with D unclear. The CDR3 has 15 residues. CDR1 is LGHNA and CDR2 is YSLEER in the germline V gene. With 0 bases removed from V and 8 bases from J, the gap between germline ends came to 13 bases. CDR3 sequence reads: CASSQEPNQREKLFF. The CDR3 DNA follows: TGCGCCAGCAGCCAAGAACCAAACCAGCGGGAAAAACTGTTTTTT.

The chain couples TRBV4-2 to TRBJ2-7; D gene uncertain. CDR1 is LGHNA, CDR2 YNFKEQ, per germline. This CDR3 comprises 13 residues. V was trimmed by 2 bases and J by 4 bases, leaving 9 bases between them. CDR3: CASSQLSRYEQYF. The CDR3 DNA follows: TGTGCCAGCAGCCAATTAAGTCGATACGAGCAGTACTTC.

CDR3 bases: TGTGCCAGCAGTTTCTTTCCCGGGGCGGGGTACACCGGGGAGCTGTTTTTT. Its protein product is CASSFFPGAGYTGELFF. The chain combines TRBV27 with TRBJ2-2, with TRBD2 as a possible D gene (6 bases). Per germline, CDR1 MNHEY and CDR2 SMNVEV (reference sequence). Trimming left V 3 bases short and J 3 bases short, with 17 bases between. CDR3 length: 17 amino acids.

This chain connects TRBV29-1 to TRBJ2-5; TRBD2 agrees at 7 bases. This CDR3 has 13 amino acids. Germline lookup yields CDR1 SQVTM and CDR2 ANQGSEA. Unmatched junction bases numbered 8, after V lost 7 bases and J lost 3 bases. CDR3 residues: CSAKPAGEETQYF. The DNA of the CDR3 is TGCAGCGCCAAGCCGGCGGGGGAAGAGACCCAGTACTTC.

This chain connects TRBV4-3 to TRBJ1-5; 7 bases fit TRBD1. CDR1 and CDR2 (germline): LGHNA, YSLEER. The length of the CDR3 is 16 residues. Trimming removed 3 bases from V and 5 bases from J; junction bases left unmatched: 10. CDR3 in DNA: TGCGCCAGCAGCCAGGGAACAGGGGAGGAGGATCAGCCCCAGCATTTT. Its translation is CASSQGTGEEDQPQHF.

J is TRBJ1-1 and V is TRBV6-5; D may be TRBD1 (6 bases). From germline, CDR1 is MNHEY and CDR2 SVGAGI. The CDR3 extends over 12 amino acids. V was shortened by 2 bases and J by 9 bases, with 10 bases between the two germline ends. The CDR3 bases are TGTGCCAGCAGTTACATGGGGGGCAAAGCTTTCTTT. This encodes CASSYMGGKAFF.

J is TRBJ1-6 and V is TRBV19; 7 bases fit TRBD1. Germline-derived CDR1 and CDR2 are LNHDA and SQIVND (reference sequence). The CDR3 loop spans 16 amino acids. The ends lost 7 bases at V and 4 bases at J; junction bases unmatched: 10. The DNA of the CDR3 is TGTGCCAGTACCTCAGGGGGTAGTTCTTATAATTCACCCCTCCACTTT. Translating it yields CASTSGGSSYNSPLHF.

The V call is TRBV7-2, the J call TRBJ2-7, with TRBD2 identical over 8 bases. Germline CDR1 SGHTA, CDR2 FQGNSA. Losses at the gene ends were 2 bases for V and 3 bases for J; bases not matched to a gene: 3. The CDR3 runs 14 residues. The CDR3 loop is CASSLRGTSYEQYF. The CDR3, as DNA: TGTGCCAGCAGCTTAAGGGGGACTAGCTACGAGCAGTACTTC. The full variable domain, rest sourced from reference TRBV7-2 and TRBJ2-7, is GAGVSQSPSNKVTEKGKDVELRCDPISGHTALYWYRQSLGQGLEFLIYFQGNSAPDKSGLPSDRFSAERTGGSVSTLTIQRTQQEDSAVYLCASSLRGTSYEQYFGPGTRLTVT.

The chain recombines TRBV6-5 with TRBJ1-1; 7 bases match TRBD1. The V gene's germline CDR1 is MNHEY and CDR2 SVGAGI. V lost 0 bases to trimming and J lost 3 bases; unmatched junction nucleotides: 4. The CDR3 is 15 residues long. CDR3 nucleotide sequence: TGTGCCAGCAGTTACTCGAGAGGGGGCTACACTGAAGCTTTCTTT. Residues: CASSYSRGGYTEAFF.

This sequence joins TRBV4-1 and TRBJ1-4; D may be TRBD1 (6 bases). There are 15 residues in the CDR3. V lost 0 bases and J 8 bases, leaving 13 bases between the germline ends. Germline CDR1 reads MGHRA; CDR2 reads YSYEKL. The CDR3 nucleotides read TGCGCCAGCAGCCAAGAAGGGGGTACGGAAGAAAAACTGTTTTTT. The encoded protein is CASSQEGGTEEKLFF.

V usage is TRBV7-2 and J usage is TRBJ2-5; D call uncertain. Germline V CDR1 and CDR2: SGHTA, FQGNSA. This CDR3 is 15 amino acids long. Deletions cut 1 base from V and 2 bases from J, with 11 bases between. The CDR3 loop reads CASSLGPRPQETQYF. The CDR3 region has the DNA TGTGCCAGCAGCTTAGGCCCCAGGCCTCAAGAGACCCAGTACTTC.

The gene calls are TRBV6-1 and TRBJ1-5; D gene ambiguous. V was shortened by 4 bases and J by 8 bases, with 9 bases between the two germline ends. The CDR3 has 12 residues. CDR1 and CDR2 (germline): MNHNS, SASEGT. DNA of the CDR3: TGTGCCAGCAGTGCCACCCAAAAGCCCCAGCATTTT. Protein sequence: CASSATQKPQHF.

On this clone itself: Different DNA sequences within this sample yield the same CDR3. The rearrangement links TRBV2 to TRBJ2-7; 11 bases agree with TRBD2. Looked up from germline, CDR1 is SNHLY and CDR2 is FYNNEI. CDR3 length equals 14 residues. J lost 1 base, V lost 8 bases, and 4 bases had no gene match. CDR3 protein: CASSSGGLSYEQYF. CDR3 coding DNA: TGTGCCAGCTCTAGCGGGGGGCTATCCTACGAGCAGTACTTC.

The chain joins TRBV19 to TRBJ1-3, with D possibly being TRBD1 (6 bases). Trimming cost V 4 bases and J 0 bases, with 13 bases left between them. The germline gives CDR1 LNHDA, CDR2 SQIVND (reference sequence). The CDR3 sequence is 16 residues long. Here the CDR3 DNA reads TGTGCCAGTAGTACCCCGGGGGCTAACTCTGGAAACACCATATATTTT. It codes for CASSTPGANSGNTIYF.

The chain has TRBV7-6 and TRBJ2-5; D gene ambiguous. This CDR3 has 13 amino acids. Per germline, CDR1 SGHVS and CDR2 FNYEAQ. Trimming took 1 base from V and 5 from J, leaving 8 bases between them. CDR3 residues: CASSLVVEETQYF. The CDR3 DNA sequence: TGTGCCAGCAGCTTAGTAGTAGAGGAGACCCAGTACTTC.

The chain employs TRBV25-1 and TRBJ1-1; D may be TRBD1 (6 bases). Germline V lookup: CDR1 MGHDK, CDR2 SYGVNS. Between the trimmed V and J ends, which lost 6 bases and 3 bases, there was a span of 11 bases. This CDR3 spans 13 amino acids. CDR3: CASSPGGHTEAFF. In DNA, the CDR3 is TGTGCCAGCAGCCCGGGGGGGCACACTGAAGCTTTCTTT.

The chain links TRBV6-5 to TRBJ2-5, with D possibly being TRBD1 or TRBD2 (6 bases each). Germline V gene sequence: CDR1 MNHEY, CDR2 SVGAGI. CDR3 length: 14 amino acids. Trimming stripped 2 bases from V and 4 bases from J, with 11 bases between. The CDR3 DNA is TGTGCCAGCAGTTACAGTGGGGGGCGAGAGACCCAGTACTTC. Translation: CASSYSGGRETQYF.

This chain connects TRBV5-4 to TRBJ2-7; tentative D call: TRBD2 (6 bases). In germline, CDR1 is SGHNT, CDR2 YYREEE (reference sequence). The CDR3 has 14 amino acids. Trimming stripped 2 bases from V and 6 bases from J, with 15 bases between. Written as DNA, the CDR3 is TGTGCCAGCAGCTTAGACGGGGGTGTAAGCGAGCAGTACTTC. Amino acid sequence: CASSLDGGVSEQYF.

V usage is TRBV18 and J usage is TRBJ2-5; D possibly uses TRBD1 or TRBD2 (5 bases each). The CDR3 has 14 amino acids. Trimming took 3 bases from V and 7 from J, leaving 15 bases between them. The V gene's germline CDR1 is KGHSH and CDR2 LQKENI. In DNA, the CDR3 is TGTGCCAGCTCACCTGGGACGCAGTCCGGGACCCAGTACTTC. Its translation: CASSPGTQSGTQYF.

V is TRBV27 and J is TRBJ2-3; D not certain. The V end was cut by 1 base, the J end by 0 bases, with 11 bases between. Germline values: CDR1 MNHEY, CDR2 SMNVEV (reference sequence). The CDR3 consists of 16 residues. In DNA, the CDR3 is TGTGCCAGCAGTTTATTACTCTACACGAGCACAGATACGCAGTATTTT. It encodes CASSLLLYTSTDTQYF.

V usage is TRBV15 and J usage is TRBJ1-2, with no clear D. CDR1 and CDR2 (germline): LNHNV, YYDKDF (reference sequence). Trimming left V 0 bases short and J 8 bases short, with 10 bases between. This CDR3 spans 13 amino acids. The CDR3: CATSRDLRGGYTF. In DNA form, the CDR3 reads TGTGCCACCAGCAGAGATCTTCGAGGGGGCTACACCTTC.

This chain links TRBV5-4 with TRBJ2-3, with a possible D match to TRBD2 (7 bases). V gave up 4 bases and J gave up 3 bases, with 18 bases separating them. Germline values: CDR1 SGHNT, CDR2 YYREEE (reference sequence). This CDR3 is 16 amino acids long. This CDR3 is CASSPGRGGWTDTQYF. The CDR3 nucleotides are TGTGCCAGCAGCCCTGGTAGGGGGGGCTGGACAGATACGCAGTATTTT. The full variable domain, rest sourced from reference TRBV5-4 and TRBJ2-3, is ETGVTQSPTHLIKTRGQQVTLRCSSQSGHNTVSWYQQALGQGPQFIFQYYREEENGRGNFPPRFSGLQFPNYSSELNVNALELDDSALYLCASSPGRGGWTDTQYFGPGTRLTVL.

The rearrangement links TRBV7-9 to TRBJ1-2; D remains ambiguous. This CDR3 spans 15 amino acids. V lost 0 bases and J lost 2, with 10 bases in between. Germline values: CDR1 SEHNR, CDR2 FQNEAQ (reference sequence). The CDR3 here is CASSLALGGNYGYTF. The CDR3 bases are TGTGCCAGCAGCTTAGCGCTGGGCGGAAACTATGGCTACACCTTC.

This clone was seen just once. V usage is TRBV5-1 and J usage is TRBJ2-3; TRBD2 agrees at 11 bases. There are 18 residues in the CDR3. The J segment lost 6 bases and the V segment lost 4 bases, leaving 16 bases of the junction unmatched. CDR1 is SGHRS, CDR2 YFSETQ, per germline. The CDR3 coding sequence is TGCGCCAGCAGCCCGGCCAGGGCTAGCGGGGGGATCGGGGATACGCAGTATTTT. Encoded protein: CASSPARASGGIGDTQYF. Supplemented by reference TRBV5-1 and TRBJ2-3, the full variable domain reads KAGVTQTPRYLIKTRGQQVTLSCSPISGHRSVSWYQQTPGQGLQFLFEYFSETQRNKGNFPGRFSGRQFSNSRSEMNVSTLELGDSALYLCASSPARASGGIGDTQYFGPGTRLTVL.

CDR3 residues: CASSQDHANYGYTF. The CDR3 nucleotides read TGTGCCAGCAGCCAAGACCACGCTAACTATGGCTACACCTTC. The chain joins TRBV4-2 to TRBJ1-2; unclear D gene. Deletions cut 0 bases from V and 0 bases from J, with 5 bases between. Germline lookup yields CDR1 LGHNA and CDR2 YNFKEQ. The CDR3 covers 14 residues.